One and the same sample provided the 3 T cell receptor beta chains below, sequenced in a study of shared clonotypes between healthy human individuals. Here immunoSEQ multiplex PCR was the method, and the copy in TCRdb shows in-frame clones only, minus some. The sample has 950,000 to 1,100,000 clones; around 75% are singletons. The source material was memory CD4+ T cells sorted from blood. This sample's subset: CD45RA-negative fraction. The source of these receptors is a man aged 18-30 years in good health.

The rearrangement joins TRBV19 to TRBJ1-1; TRBD1 might be the D (5 bases). This CDR3 region has 14 residues. Per the germline V gene, CDR1 is LNHDA and CDR2 is SQIVND (reference sequence). Trimming removed 5 bases from V and 6 bases from J, with 16 bases in between. The CDR3 reads CASSLRERGAEAFF. CDR3 DNA: TGTGCCAGTAGTCTCCGGGAGCGGGGGGCTGAAGCTTTCTTT.

The CDR3 nucleotides are TGTGCCAGCAGCTTCGACAGGCCCCAGACCCAGTACTTC. Translation gives CASSFDRPQTQYF. V and J are TRBV7-8 and TRBJ2-5; D might be TRBD1 (6 bases). V shed 3 bases and J shed 6 bases, with 11 bases lying between them. The CDR3 is 13 amino acids. Per the germline V gene, CDR1 is SGHVS and CDR2 is FQNEAQ.

This clone appeared a single time. The chain combines TRBV4-2 with TRBJ2-3, with D tentatively TRBD2 (6 bases). This CDR3 contains 16 residues. In germline, CDR1 is LGHNA, CDR2 YNFKEQ. Trimming shortened V by 0 bases and J by 0 bases, and 10 bases separated the two germline ends. The CDR3 region is CASSQEGDSSTDTQYF. CDR3 sequence (DNA): TGTGCCAGCAGCCAAGAGGGGGACTCTAGCACAGATACGCAGTATTTT.